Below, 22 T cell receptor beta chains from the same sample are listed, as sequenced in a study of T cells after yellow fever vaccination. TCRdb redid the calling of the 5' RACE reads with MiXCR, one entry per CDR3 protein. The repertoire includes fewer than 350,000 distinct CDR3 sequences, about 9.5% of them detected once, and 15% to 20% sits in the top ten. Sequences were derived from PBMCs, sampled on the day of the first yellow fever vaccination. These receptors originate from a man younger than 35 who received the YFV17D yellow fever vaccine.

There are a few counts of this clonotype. This CDR3 is CSATRQGRVNTEAFF. CDR3 nucleotide sequence: TGCAGTGCTACGAGACAGGGAAGGGTGAACACTGAAGCTTTCTTT. This chain uses TRBV20-1 with TRBJ1-1; TRBD1 agrees at 7 bases. CDR1 and CDR2 (germline): DFQATT, SNEGSKA (reference sequence). The CDR3 extends over 15 amino acids. Trimming at V came to 4 bases and at J to 0 bases, leaving 8 bases not matched to a gene.

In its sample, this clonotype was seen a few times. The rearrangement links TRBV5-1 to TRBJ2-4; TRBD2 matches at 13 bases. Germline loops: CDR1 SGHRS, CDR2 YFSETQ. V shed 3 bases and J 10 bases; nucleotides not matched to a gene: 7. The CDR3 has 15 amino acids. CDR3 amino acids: CASSSTSGGVWIQYF. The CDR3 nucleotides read TGCGCCAGCAGCTCCACTAGCGGGGGGGTATGGATTCAGTACTTC. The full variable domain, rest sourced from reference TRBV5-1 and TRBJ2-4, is KAGVTQTPRYLIKTRGQQVTLSCSPISGHRSVSWYQQTPGQGLQFLFEYFSETQRNKGNFPGRFSGRQFSNSRSEMNVSTLELGDSALYLCASSSTSGGVWIQYFGAGTRLSVL.

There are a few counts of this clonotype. The CDR3 loop is CASSLVGPQETQYF. The DNA of the CDR3 is TGTGCCAGCAGCTTAGTCGGGCCTCAAGAGACCCAGTACTTC. This chain connects TRBV7-9 to TRBJ2-5, with no clear D. The CDR3 spans 14 residues. Trimming stripped 1 base from V and 2 bases from J, with 8 bases between. Germline V gene lookup returns CDR1 SEHNR and CDR2 FQNEAQ (reference sequence).

The CDR3: CASSLNILSRDPSYEQYF. The CDR3 region has the DNA TGTGCCAGCAGCTTAAACATATTATCCCGGGACCCCTCCTACGAGCAGTACTTC. The gene calls are TRBV7-6 and TRBJ2-7; D possibly matches TRBD1 or TRBD2 (5 bases each). This CDR3 has 18 amino acids. Germline CDR1 SGHVS, CDR2 FNYEAQ. Deletions cut 2 bases from V and 0 bases from J, with 20 bases between.

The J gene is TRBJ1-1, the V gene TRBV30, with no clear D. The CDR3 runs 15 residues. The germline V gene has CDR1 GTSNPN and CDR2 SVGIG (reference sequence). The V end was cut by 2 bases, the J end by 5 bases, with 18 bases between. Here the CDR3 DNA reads TGTGCCTGGAGTTTATCTTTACAGTTGGGGACTGAAGCTTTCTTT. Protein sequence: CAWSLSLQLGTEAFF.

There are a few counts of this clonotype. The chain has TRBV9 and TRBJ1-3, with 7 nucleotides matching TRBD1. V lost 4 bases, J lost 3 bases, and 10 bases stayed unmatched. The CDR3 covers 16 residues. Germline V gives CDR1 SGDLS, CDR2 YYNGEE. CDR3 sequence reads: CASSTLTGRNGNTIYF. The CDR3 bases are TGTGCCAGCAGCACCCTGACAGGGAGGAATGGAAACACCATATATTTT.

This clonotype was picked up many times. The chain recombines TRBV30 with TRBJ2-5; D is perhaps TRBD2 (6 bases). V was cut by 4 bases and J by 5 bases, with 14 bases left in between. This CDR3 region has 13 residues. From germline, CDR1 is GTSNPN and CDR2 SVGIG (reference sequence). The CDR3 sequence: CAWNGAGGETQYF. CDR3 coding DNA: TGTGCCTGGAACGGGGCCGGAGGGGAGACCCAGTACTTC.

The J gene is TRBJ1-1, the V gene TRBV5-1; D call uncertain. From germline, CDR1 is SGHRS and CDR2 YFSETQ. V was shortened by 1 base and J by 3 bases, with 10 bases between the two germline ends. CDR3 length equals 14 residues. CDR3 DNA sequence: TGCGCCAGCAGCTTGAACCCGGAAGACACTGAAGCTTTCTTT. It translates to CASSLNPEDTEAFF.

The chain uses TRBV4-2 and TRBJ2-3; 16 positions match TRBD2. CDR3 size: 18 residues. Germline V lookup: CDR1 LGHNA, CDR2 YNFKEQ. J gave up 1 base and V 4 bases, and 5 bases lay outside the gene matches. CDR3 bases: TGTGCCAGCAGCCCCGGGACTAGCGGGGGGGGTGGCACAGATACGCAGTATTTT. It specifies CASSPGTSGGGGTDTQYF.

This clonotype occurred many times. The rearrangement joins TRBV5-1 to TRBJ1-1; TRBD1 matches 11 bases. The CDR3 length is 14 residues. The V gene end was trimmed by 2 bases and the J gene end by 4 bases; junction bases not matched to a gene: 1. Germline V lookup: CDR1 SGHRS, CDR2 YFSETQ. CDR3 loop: CASSFGTGGTEAFF. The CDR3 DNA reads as TGCGCCAGCAGCTTTGGGACAGGGGGCACTGAAGCTTTCTTT.

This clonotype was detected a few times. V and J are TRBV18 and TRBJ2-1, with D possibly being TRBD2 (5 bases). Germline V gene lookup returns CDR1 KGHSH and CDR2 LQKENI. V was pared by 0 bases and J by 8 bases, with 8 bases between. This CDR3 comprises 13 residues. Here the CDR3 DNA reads TGTGCCAGCTCACCACCGGGGAGATATGAGCAGTTCTTC. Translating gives CASSPPGRYEQFF. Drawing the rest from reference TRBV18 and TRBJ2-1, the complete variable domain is NAGVMQNPRHLVRRRGQEARLRCSPMKGHSHVYWYRQLPEEGLKFMVYLQKENIIDESGMPKERFSAEFPKEGPSILRIQQVVRGDSAAYFCASSPPGRYEQFFGPGTRLTVL.

This CDR3 is CASSGADEQFF. As DNA, the CDR3 is TGTGCCAGCAGTGGGGCCGATGAGCAGTTCTTC. V is TRBV12-3 or TRBV12-4 and J is TRBJ2-1; D might be TRBD1 (5 bases). Trimming cost V 5 bases and J 8 bases, with 7 bases left between them. This CDR3 is built from 11 residues.

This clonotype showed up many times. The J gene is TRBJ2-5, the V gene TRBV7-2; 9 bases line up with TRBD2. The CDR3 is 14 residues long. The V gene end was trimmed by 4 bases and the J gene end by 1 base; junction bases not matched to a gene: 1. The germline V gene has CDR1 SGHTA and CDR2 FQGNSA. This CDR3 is CASSWGLAQETQYF. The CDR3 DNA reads TGTGCCAGCAGCTGGGGACTAGCCCAAGAGACCCAGTACTTC.

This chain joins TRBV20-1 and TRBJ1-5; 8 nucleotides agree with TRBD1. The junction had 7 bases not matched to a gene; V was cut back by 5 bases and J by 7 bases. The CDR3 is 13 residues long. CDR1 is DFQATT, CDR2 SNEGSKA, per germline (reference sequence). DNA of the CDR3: TGCAGTGCTTACCAGGGGGCGAAACAGCCCCAGCATTTT. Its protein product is CSAYQGAKQPQHF.

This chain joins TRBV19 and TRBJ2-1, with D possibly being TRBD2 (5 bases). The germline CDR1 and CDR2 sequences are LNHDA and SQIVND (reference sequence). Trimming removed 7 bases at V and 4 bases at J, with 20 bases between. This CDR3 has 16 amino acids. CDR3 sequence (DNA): TGTGCCAGTAAGACTAAGGACCAAGTTTTATACAATGAGCAGTTCTTC. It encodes CASKTKDQVLYNEQFF.

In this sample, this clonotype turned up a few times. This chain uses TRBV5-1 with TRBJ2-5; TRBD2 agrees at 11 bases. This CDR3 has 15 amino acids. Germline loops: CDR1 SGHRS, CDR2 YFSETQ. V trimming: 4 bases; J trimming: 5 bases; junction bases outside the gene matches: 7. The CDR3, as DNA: TGCGCCAGCAGCAAGCCCGGGACTAGCGGTGAGACCCAGTACTTC. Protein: CASSKPGTSGETQYF.

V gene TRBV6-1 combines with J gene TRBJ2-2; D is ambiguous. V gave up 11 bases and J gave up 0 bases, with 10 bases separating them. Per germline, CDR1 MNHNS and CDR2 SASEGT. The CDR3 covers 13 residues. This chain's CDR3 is CAAKVPNTGELFF. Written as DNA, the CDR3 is TGTGCCGCGAAAGTCCCGAACACCGGGGAGCTGTTTTTT.

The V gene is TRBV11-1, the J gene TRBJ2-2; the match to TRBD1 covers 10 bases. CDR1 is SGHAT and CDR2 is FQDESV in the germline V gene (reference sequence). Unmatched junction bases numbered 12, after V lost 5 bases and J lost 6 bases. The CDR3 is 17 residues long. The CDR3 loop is CASSQTGGWDVSGELFF. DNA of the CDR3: TGTGCCAGCAGCCAGACAGGGGGCTGGGATGTTTCCGGGGAGCTGTTTTTT.

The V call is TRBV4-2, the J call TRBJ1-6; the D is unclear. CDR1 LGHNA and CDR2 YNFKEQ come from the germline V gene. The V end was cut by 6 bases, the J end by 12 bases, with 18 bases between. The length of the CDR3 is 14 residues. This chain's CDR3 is CASSPEGIKGPLHF. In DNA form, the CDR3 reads TGTGCCAGCAGTCCGGAGGGAATAAAAGGACCCCTCCACTTT.

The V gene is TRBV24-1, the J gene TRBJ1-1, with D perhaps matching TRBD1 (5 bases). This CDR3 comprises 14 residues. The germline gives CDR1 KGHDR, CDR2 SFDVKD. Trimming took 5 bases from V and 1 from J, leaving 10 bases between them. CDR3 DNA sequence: TGTGCCACCAGTGCAATGGGGGAGAACACTGAAGCTTTCTTT. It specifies CATSAMGENTEAFF.

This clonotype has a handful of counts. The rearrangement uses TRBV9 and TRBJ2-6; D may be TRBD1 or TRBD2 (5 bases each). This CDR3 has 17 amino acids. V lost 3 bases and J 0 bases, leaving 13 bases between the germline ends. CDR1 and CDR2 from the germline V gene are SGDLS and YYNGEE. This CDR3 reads CASSAAKGTSGANVLTF. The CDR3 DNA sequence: TGTGCCAGCAGCGCTGCCAAAGGGACCTCTGGGGCCAACGTCCTGACTTTC.

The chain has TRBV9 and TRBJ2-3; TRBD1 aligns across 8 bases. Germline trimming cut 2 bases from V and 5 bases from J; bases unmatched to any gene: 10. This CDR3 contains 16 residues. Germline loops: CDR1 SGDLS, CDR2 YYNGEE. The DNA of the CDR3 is TGTGCCAGCAGCGTGGGACAGGCCTTGCTCATAGATACGCAGTATTTT. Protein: CASSVGQALLIDTQYF. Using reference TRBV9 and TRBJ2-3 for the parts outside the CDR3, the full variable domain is DSGVTQTPKHLITATGQRVTLRCSPRSGDLSVYWYQQSLDQGLQFLIQYYNGEERAKGNILERFSAQQFPDLHSELNLSSLELGDSALYFCASSVGQALLIDTQYFGPGTRLTVL.